Many counts were recorded for the clone carrying this T cell receptor beta chain. Its antigen remains unidentified. In making TCR cDNA, 5'RACE template switching added a universal primer site and UMIs to it. TCRdb reprocessed the 5' RACE reads with MiXCR, giving one entry per CDR3 protein. Found here are about 320,000 distinct CDR3 sequences, roughly 4.3% of them singletons; the top ten hold roughly a fifth. The sample originates from a study of T cells after yellow fever vaccination. For the study at large: The fractions with low cell numbers were processed using SMART-Seq v4 Ultra Low Input.

Study-level results: The secondary response was weaker, and its peak arrived faster, on day 5 versus 15. The booster saw the reappearance of most primary-vaccination clones (around 96% CD4, 88% CD8).

Trimming removed 3 bases from V and 14 bases from J, with 11 bases in between. The CDR3 length is 12 residues. The germline gives CDR1 SGHTA, CDR2 FQGNSA. The V call is TRBV7-2, the J call TRBJ1-6; D not certain. Sample: PBMCs, taken 15 days after the yellow fever booster vaccination. This sequence was found in a man aged 18-30 years who received the YFV17D yellow fever vaccine. The CDR3 is CASSLGTPSLHF. The CDR3 DNA reads TGTGCCAGCAGCTTGGGTACACCTTCCCTCCACTTT. The variable domain in full, completed from reference TRBV7-2 and TRBJ1-6, reads GAGVSQSPSNKVTEKGKDVELRCDPISGHTALYWYRQSLGQGLEFLIYFQGNSAPDKSGLPSDRFSAERTGGSVSTLTIQRTQQEDSAVYLCASSLGTPSLHFGNGTRLTVT.